The source of this TCR beta chain is a study of T cell changes during pregnancy in multiple sclerosis. Sequenced by immunoSEQ multiplex PCR; TCRdb stores in-frame clones only, minus some. The sample holds about 35,000 clones, roughly nine tenths seen once. Germline V gene lookup returns CDR1 SGHTA and CDR2 FQGTGA. The CDR3 consists of 14 residues. Trimming shortened V by 5 bases and J by 4 bases, and 15 bases separated the two germline ends. This clone was seen only a few times. The receptor comes from a female donor in good health, enrolled as a control in a pregnancy study. J is TRBJ2-7 and V is TRBV7-3; maybe TRBD2 (6 bases). Specimen: CD4+ T cells from peripheral blood mononuclear cells, collected after pregnancy. The CDR3 sequence: CASSAVRDWYEQYF. DNA of the CDR3: TGTGCCAGCAGCGCCGTCAGGGACTGGTACGAGCAGTACTTC.